This T cell receptor (beta chain) was obtained from a study of beta chain features in type 1 diabetes. The single heparinised draw taken from each donor contained roughly 100 mL of blood on average. For this clone: The antigen is undetermined.

Expressed TCRB transcripts were sequenced because the entire RNA isolate underwent reverse transcription. For naive, central memory and regulatory T cell samples, reads averaged roughly 3.7 million. Using immunoSEQ multiplex PCR, the repertoire was profiled, and TCRdb retains in-frame clones only, with some absent. Among about 150,000 clones listed, about 9.4% were seen once. The CDR3 runs to 17 residues. V lost 1 base and J 1 base, leaving 14 bases between the germline ends. Germline CDR1 reads ENHRY; CDR2 reads SYGVKD. Findings and limits, study-wide: VDJ junctions in type 1 diabetes patients carried more deletions and fewer insertions.

Source material: naive CD4+ T cells from blood. The chain couples TRBV10-3 to TRBJ2-4; D is unresolved. The TCR sequence derives from a man between 18 and 35 years old in good health. The CDR3 DNA reads TGTGCCATCAGTGAGTTCCAGTCTGCTCTGGCCAAAAACATTCAGTACTTC. Translated: CAISEFQSALAKNIQYF.